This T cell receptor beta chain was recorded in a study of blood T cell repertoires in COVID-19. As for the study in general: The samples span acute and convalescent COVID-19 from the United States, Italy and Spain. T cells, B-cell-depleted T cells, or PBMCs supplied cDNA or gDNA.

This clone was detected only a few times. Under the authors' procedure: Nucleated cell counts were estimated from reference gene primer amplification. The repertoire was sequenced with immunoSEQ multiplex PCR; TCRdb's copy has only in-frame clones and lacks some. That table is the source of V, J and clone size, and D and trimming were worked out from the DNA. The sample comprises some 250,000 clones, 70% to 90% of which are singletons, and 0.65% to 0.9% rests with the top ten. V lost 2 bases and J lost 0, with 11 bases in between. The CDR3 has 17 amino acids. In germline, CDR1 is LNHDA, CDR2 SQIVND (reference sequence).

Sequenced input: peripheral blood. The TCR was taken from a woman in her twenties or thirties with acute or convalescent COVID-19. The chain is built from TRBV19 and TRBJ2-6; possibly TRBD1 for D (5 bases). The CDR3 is CASSIRTGLSGANVLTF. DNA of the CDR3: TGTGCCAGTAGTATAAGAACAGGCCTCTCTGGGGCCAACGTCCTGACTTTC.